Below are 9 T cell receptor beta chains sequenced from a single sample in a study of read filtering for tumor transcriptome and immune sequencing (dated by TCRdb to about 2020). The sequencer was an Illumina HiSeq 4000. Starting from 400 ng RNA, TCR libraries were constructed with the Immunoverse kit using molecular barcoded adaptors that cover the alpha/delta and beta/gamma chains. TCRdb reanalyzed the raw reads on its own, using fastp at Q25 for trimming and MiXCR for clone calling, and kept in-frame beta chains. Rows are unified per CDR3 protein, each entry keeping the most common DNA and genes. The sample profile shows some 24,000 distinct CDR3 sequences; 22% of them were found once. Jointly, the top ten make up around 46% of the sample. Sequencing input: a population of CD138-negative cells sorted from bone marrow. The sample's cell subset or site label, decoded: bone marrow mononuclear cells depleted of CD138+ plasma/myeloma cells by negative magnetic selection. Receptors were obtained from a donor at least 40 years old with multiple myeloma.

This clonotype has more than one count but fewer than ten. The chain carries TRBV29-1 and TRBJ1-2; possible D gene TRBD1, 6 bases. Germline assignment: CDR1 SQVTM and CDR2 ANQGSEA. The CDR3 length is 11 residues. The CDR3 spells CRTGDNYGYTF. The CDR3 bases are TGCAGGACAGGTGATAACTATGGCTACACCTTC.

The table lists this clonotype with many counts. This chain connects TRBV5-1 to TRBJ2-1, with D possibly matching TRBD1 (6 bases). V dropped 3 bases and J dropped 4 bases, with 11 bases sitting between them. From germline, CDR1 is SGHRS and CDR2 YFSETQ. This CDR3 spans 14 amino acids. In DNA, the CDR3 is TGCGCCAGCAGCTCAAGAGGACAGTACAATGAGCAGTTCTTC. Its protein is CASSSRGQYNEQFF.

This chain connects TRBV2 to TRBJ2-1; D assignment may be TRBD1 or TRBD2 (6 bases each). Germline CDR1 is SNHLY and CDR2 is FYNNEI. V was clipped by 5 bases and J by 2 bases, with 16 bases between them. The CDR3 is 16 amino acids. The CDR3 loop is CASSHKRGAPYNEQFF. The CDR3 DNA is TGTGCCAGCAGTCACAAGAGGGGGGCACCCTACAATGAGCAGTTCTTC.

Concerning this clonotype itself: A read error may be the cause here, since a much bigger clone is one base away. V usage is TRBV20-1 and J usage is TRBJ2-5; D gene unclear. Germline V CDR1 and CDR2: DFQATT, SNEGSKA (reference sequence). V lost 6 bases, J lost 5 bases, and 19 bases lay in between. The length of the CDR3 is 14 residues. CDR3 in DNA: TGCAGTGCCCCGAAAGGGCCACGAGTCGAGACCCAGTACTTC. It yields the protein CSAPKGPRVETQYF.

This clonotype was seen ten or more times. The V and J genes are TRBV7-9 and TRBJ2-1; 11 bases match TRBD1. The V segment lost 3 bases and the J segment 9 bases; nucleotides outside the gene matches: 4. The CDR3 sequence is 14 residues long. The germline CDR1 and CDR2 sequences are SEHNR and FQNEAQ (reference sequence). The CDR3 nucleotides read TGTGCCAGCAGCTTTGGACAGGGGGCGGGTGAGCAGTTCTTC. Translation: CASSFGQGAGEQFF.

This clonotype has ten or more counts. The rearrangement joins TRBV21-1 to TRBJ1-1; the table assigns TRBD1, which was not confirmed against the DNA. TRBV21-1 is designated a pseudogene. CDR3 size: 15 residues. CDR3 bases: TGTGCCAGCAGCAAGCTACTGAGGGGGAACACTGAAGCTTTCTTT. Its protein is CASSKLLRGNTEAFF.

This clonotype was counted at least ten times. The chain uses TRBV5-5 and TRBJ2-7; no clear D. The CDR3 consists of 14 residues. Germline CDR1 SGHKS, CDR2 YYEKEE (reference sequence). Trimming removed 0 bases from V and 0 bases from J, with 7 bases in between. The CDR3 sequence: CASSLVVVSYEQYF. The CDR3 region has the DNA TGTGCCAGCAGCTTGGTGGTAGTCTCCTACGAGCAGTACTTC.

The sample holds many counts of this clonotype. The genes are TRBV19 and TRBJ1-5; 10 bases are a match to TRBD1. V gave up 6 bases and J gave up 6 bases; unmatched junction bases: 14. CDR1 LNHDA and CDR2 SQIVND come from the germline V gene (reference sequence). CDR3 length: 17 residues. The CDR3 nucleotides read TGTGCCAGTAGCTCCGGACAGGGGGGTATGTTCCGTCAGCCCCAGCATTTT. Its translation: CASSSGQGGMFRQPQHF.

With respect to this clonotype: A read error is possible here, since a much larger clone lies one base away. V and J are TRBV6-5 and TRBJ2-7, with D perhaps given as TRBD1 or TRBD2 (6 bases each). The CDR3 extends over 14 amino acids. Germline-derived CDR1 and CDR2 are MNHEY and SVGAGI. DNA for the CDR3: TGTGACAGCAGGAGGGACATCTCTCCTAACGAGCAGTACTTC. Residues: CDSRRDISPNEQYF.